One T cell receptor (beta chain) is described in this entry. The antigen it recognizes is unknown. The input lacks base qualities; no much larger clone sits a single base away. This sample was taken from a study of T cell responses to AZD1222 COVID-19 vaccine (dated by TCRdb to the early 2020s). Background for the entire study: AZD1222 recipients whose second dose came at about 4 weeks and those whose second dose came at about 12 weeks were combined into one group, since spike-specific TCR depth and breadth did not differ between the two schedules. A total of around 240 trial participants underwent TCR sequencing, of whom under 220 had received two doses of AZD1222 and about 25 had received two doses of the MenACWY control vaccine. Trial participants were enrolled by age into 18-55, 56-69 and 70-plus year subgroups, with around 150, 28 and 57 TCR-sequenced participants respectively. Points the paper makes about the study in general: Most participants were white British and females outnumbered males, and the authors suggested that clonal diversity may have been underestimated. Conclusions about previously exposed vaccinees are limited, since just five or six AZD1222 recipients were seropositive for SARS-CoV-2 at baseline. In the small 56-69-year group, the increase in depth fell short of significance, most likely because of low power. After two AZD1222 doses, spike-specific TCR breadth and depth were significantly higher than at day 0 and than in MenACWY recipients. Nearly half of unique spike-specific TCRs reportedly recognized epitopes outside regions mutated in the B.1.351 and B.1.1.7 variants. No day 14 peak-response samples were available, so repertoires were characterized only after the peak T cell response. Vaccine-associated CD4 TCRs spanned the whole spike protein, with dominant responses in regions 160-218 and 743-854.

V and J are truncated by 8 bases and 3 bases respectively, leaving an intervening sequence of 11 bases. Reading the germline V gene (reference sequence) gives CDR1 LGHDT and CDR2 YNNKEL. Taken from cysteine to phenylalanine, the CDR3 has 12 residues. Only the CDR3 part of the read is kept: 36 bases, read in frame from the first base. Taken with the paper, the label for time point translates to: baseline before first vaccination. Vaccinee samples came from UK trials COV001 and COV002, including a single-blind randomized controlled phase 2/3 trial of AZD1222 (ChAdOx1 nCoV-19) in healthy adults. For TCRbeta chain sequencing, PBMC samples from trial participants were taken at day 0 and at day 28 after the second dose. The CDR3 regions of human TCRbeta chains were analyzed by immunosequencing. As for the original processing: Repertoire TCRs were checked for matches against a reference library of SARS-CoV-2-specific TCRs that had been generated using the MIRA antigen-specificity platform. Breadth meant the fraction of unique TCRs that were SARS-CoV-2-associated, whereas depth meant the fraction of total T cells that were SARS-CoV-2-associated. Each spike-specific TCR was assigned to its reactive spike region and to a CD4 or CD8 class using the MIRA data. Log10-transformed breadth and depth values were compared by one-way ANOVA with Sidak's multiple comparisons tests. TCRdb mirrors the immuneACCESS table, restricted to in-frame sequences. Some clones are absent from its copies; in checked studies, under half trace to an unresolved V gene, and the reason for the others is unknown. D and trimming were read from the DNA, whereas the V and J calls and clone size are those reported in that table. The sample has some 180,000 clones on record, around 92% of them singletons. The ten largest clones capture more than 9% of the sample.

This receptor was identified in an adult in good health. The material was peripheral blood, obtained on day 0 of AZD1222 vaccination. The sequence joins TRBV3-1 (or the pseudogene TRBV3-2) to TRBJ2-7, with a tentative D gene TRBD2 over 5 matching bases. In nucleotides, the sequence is TGTGCCAGCGGACGGGCGGGCTACGAGCAGTACTTC. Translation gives CASGRAGYEQYF.